This TCR beta chain comes out of a study of T cell responses to AZD1222 COVID-19 vaccine. This clone appeared a single time. Its cognate antigen is unknown. Points from the study as a whole: With dominance at 160-218 and 743-854, vaccine-associated CD4 TCRs spanned spike.

The V end lost 2 bases, the J end lost 6 bases, and 9 bases lay between the germline ends. Germline CDR1 is SGHKS and CDR2 is YYEKEE (reference sequence). CDR3 length: 13 residues. The table came from immunoSEQ multiplex PCR; TCRdb's copy has only in-frame clones and leaves some out. The sample holds over 130,000 clones, 90% seen once. The V call is TRBV5-5, the J call TRBJ2-1; no reliable D call. This sequence originates from an adult who received the AZD1222 COVID-19 vaccine. Here the sequenced sample was peripheral blood, taken 28 days after the second AZD1222 dose. CDR3 nucleotide sequence: TGTGCCAGCAGCTTTAACAATCTCAATGAGCAGTTCTTC. Protein: CASSFNNLNEQFF.